This T cell receptor (beta chain) is from a study of blood T cell repertoires in COVID-19. Whole-study context: Both acute and convalescent COVID-19 samples were obtained from the United States, Italy and Spain. The analysed material was cDNA or gDNA that came from T cells, B-cell-depleted T cells, or PBMCs.

Authors' data handling: Scientists estimated how many nucleated cells there were by amplifying reference gene primers. Repertoires were generated with immunoSEQ multiplex PCR, while TCRdb's copy carries only in-frame clones and drops some. V and J calls and clone size are copied from that table; D and trimming were computed from the DNA. Of 190,000 or so clones listed, around 87% are singletons. V lost 5 bases and J 1 base, leaving 14 bases between the germline ends. CDR1 and CDR2 from the germline V gene are MGHRA and YSYEKL. The CDR3 spans 16 residues. Material for sequencing was peripheral blood. The chain is built from TRBV4-1 and TRBJ1-4, with TRBD1 as a possible D gene (6 bases). The clonotype originates from a man aged 35 to 55 with active or convalescent COVID-19. CDR3 region: CASSKAGHQTNEKLFF. In DNA form, the CDR3 reads TGCGCCAGCAGCAAAGCGGGACACCAAACTAATGAAAAACTGTTTTTT.